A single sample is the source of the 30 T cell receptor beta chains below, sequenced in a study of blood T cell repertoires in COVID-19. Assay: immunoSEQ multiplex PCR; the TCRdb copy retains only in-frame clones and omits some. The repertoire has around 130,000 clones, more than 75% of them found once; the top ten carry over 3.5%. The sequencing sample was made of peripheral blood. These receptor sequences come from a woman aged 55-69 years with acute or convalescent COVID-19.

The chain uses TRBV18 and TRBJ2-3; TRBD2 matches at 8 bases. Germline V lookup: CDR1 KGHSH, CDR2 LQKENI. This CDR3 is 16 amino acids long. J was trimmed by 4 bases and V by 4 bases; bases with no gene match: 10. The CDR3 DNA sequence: TGTGCCAGCTCACAGAGAGCGGGAGTGGAGTCAGATACGCAGTATTTT. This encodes CASSQRAGVESDTQYF.

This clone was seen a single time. CDR3 sequence reads: CSASITGRQYV. DNA for the CDR3: TGCAGTGCTAGTATTACAGGGAGGCAGTACGTC. The V call is TRBV20-1, the J call TRBJ2-7; perhaps TRBD1 as D (6 bases). CDR1 DFQATT and CDR2 SNEGSKA come from the germline V gene (reference sequence). This CDR3 spans 11 amino acids. V lost 3 bases and J 9 bases, leaving 12 bases between the germline ends.

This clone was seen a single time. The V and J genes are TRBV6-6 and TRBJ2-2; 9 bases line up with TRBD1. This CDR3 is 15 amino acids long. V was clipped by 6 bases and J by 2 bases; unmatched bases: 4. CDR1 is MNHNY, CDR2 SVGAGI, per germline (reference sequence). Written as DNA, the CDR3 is TGTGCCAGCAGACCGGGACAGGGCAACACCGGGGAGCTGTTTTTT. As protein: CASRPGQGNTGELFF.

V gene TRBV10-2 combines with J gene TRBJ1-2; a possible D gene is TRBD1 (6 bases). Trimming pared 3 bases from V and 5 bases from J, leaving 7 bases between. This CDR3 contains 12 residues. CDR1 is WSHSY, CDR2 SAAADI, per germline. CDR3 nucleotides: TGCGCCAGCAGTGACAGGGGATATGGCTACACCTTC. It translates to CASSDRGYGYTF.

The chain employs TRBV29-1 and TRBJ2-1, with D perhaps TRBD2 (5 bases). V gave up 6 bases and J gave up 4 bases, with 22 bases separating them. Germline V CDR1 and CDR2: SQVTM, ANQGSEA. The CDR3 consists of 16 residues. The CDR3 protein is CSVERTSSISYNEQFF. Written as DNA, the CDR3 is TGCAGCGTCGAGAGAACGTCTAGCATATCTTACAATGAGCAGTTCTTC.

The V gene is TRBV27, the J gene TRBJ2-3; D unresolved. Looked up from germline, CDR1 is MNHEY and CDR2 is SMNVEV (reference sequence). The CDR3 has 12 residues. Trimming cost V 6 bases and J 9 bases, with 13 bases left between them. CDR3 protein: CASREIPQTQYF. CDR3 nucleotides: TGTGCCAGCAGAGAGATTCCACAGACGCAGTATTTT.

CDR3 loop: CASSPGLAGTDTQYF. CDR3 bases: TGTGCCAGCAGCCCGGGACTAGCAGGCACAGATACGCAGTATTTT. The chain has TRBV13 and TRBJ2-3, with 9 bases that match TRBD2. Losses at the gene ends were 5 bases for V and 1 base for J; bases not matched to a gene: 4. The CDR3 runs to 15 residues. Germline values: CDR1 PRHDT, CDR2 FYEKMQ (reference sequence).

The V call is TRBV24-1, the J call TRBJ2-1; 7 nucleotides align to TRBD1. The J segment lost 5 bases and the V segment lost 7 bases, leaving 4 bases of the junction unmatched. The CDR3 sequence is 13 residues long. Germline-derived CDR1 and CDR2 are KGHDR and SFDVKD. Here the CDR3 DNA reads TGTGCCACCAGACAGGGGAGCCACAATGAGCAGTTCTTC. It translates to CATRQGSHNEQFF.

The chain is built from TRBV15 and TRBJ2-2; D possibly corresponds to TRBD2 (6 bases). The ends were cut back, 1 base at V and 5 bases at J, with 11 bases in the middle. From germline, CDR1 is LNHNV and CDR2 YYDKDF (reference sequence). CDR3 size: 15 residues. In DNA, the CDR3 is TGTGCCACCAGCAGAGTCCCGGGGACTACCGGGGAGCTGTTTTTT. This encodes CATSRVPGTTGELFF.

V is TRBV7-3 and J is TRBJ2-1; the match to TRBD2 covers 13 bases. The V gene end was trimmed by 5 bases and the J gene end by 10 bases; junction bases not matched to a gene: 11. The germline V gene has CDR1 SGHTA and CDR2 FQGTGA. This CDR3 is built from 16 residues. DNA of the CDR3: TGTGCCAGCAGCCTATCGGGACTAGCGGGATTAGGGGAGCAGTTCTTC. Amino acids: CASSLSGLAGLGEQFF.

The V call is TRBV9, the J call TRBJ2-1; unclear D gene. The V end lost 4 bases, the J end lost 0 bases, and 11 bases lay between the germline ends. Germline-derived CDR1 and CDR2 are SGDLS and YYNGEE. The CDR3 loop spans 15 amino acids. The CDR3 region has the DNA TGTGCCAGCAGCATGCTATCAGGCTCCTACAATGAGCAGTTCTTC. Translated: CASSMLSGSYNEQFF.

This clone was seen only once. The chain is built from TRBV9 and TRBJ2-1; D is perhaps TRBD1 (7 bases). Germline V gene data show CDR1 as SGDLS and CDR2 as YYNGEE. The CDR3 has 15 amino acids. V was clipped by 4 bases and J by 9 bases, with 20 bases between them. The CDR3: CASSKDRDGGGEQFF. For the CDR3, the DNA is TGTGCCAGCAGCAAAGACAGGGACGGGGGAGGTGAGCAGTTCTTC.

The CDR3 nucleotides read TGTGCCACCAGCAACGGTCTAGCGGGAGTAGAGACCCAGTACTTC. This sequence encodes CATSNGLAGVETQYF. V usage is TRBV15 and J usage is TRBJ2-5; 10 bases map to TRBD2. The V and J ends lost 4 bases and 4 bases, in that order; junction bases with no gene match: 6. The length of the CDR3 is 15 residues. CDR1 and CDR2 from the germline V gene are LNHNV and YYDKDF (reference sequence).

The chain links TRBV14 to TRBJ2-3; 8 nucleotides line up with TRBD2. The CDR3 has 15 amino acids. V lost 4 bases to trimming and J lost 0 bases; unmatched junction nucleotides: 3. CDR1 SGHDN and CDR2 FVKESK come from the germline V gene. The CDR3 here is CASSRSSGSTDTQYF. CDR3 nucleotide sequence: TGTGCCAGCAGCCGGTCTAGCGGGAGCACAGATACGCAGTATTTT.

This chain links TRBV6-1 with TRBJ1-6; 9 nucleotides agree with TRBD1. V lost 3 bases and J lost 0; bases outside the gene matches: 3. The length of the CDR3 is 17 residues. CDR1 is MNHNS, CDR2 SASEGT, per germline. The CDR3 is CASSEETGGSYNSPLHF. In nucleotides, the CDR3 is TGTGCCAGCAGTGAGGAGACAGGGGGCTCCTATAATTCACCCCTCCACTTT.

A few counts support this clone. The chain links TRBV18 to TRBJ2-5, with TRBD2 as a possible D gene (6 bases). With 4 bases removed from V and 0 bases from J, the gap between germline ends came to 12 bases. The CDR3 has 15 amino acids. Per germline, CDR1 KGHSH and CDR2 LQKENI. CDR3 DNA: TGTGCCAGCTCACGAAATGCGGGGTACCAAGAGACCCAGTACTTC. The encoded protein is CASSRNAGYQETQYF.

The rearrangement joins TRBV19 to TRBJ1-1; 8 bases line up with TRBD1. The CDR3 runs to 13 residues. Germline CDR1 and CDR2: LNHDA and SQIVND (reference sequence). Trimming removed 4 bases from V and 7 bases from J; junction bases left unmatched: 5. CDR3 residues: CASSRQGPLEAFF. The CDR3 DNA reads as TGTGCCAGTAGTAGACAGGGGCCCCTTGAAGCTTTCTTT.

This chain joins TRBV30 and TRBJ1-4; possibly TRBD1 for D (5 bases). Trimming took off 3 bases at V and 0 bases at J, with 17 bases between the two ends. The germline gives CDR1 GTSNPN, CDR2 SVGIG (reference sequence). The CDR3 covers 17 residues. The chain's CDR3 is CAWSHGGPRTTNEKLFF. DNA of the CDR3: TGTGCCTGGAGCCACGGGGGACCGCGAACAACTAATGAAAAACTGTTTTTT.

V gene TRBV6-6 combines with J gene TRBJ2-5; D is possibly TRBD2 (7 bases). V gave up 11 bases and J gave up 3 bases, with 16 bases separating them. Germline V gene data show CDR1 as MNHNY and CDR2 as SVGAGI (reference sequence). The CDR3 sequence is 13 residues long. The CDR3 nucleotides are TGTGCCTTATGGGGGGGCGGGAAAGAGACCCAGTACTTC. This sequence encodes CALWGGGKETQYF.

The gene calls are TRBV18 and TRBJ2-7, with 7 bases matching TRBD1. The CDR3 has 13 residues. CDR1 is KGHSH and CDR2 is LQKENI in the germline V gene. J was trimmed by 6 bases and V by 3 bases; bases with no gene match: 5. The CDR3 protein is CASSPNRGGEQYF. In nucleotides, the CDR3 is TGTGCCAGCTCACCGAACAGGGGCGGCGAGCAGTACTTC.

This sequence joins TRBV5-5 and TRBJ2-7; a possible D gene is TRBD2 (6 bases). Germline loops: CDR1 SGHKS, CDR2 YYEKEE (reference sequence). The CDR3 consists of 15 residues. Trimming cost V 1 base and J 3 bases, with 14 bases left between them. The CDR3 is CASSLTAPGGYEQYF. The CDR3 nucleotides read TGTGCCAGCAGCTTGACGGCACCCGGGGGCTACGAGCAGTACTTC.

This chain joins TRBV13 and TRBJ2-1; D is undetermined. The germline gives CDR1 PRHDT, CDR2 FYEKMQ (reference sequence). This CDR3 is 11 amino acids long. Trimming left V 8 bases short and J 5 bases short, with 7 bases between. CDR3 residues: CASLLDNEQFF. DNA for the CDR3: TGTGCCAGCCTTCTAGACAATGAGCAGTTCTTC.

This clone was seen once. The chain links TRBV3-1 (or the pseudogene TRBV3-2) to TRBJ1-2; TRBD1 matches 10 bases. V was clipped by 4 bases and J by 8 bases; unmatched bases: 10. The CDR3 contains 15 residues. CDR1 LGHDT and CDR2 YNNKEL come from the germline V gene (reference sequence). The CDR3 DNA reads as TGTGCCAGCAGCCCCTGGACAGGGGGATATGAGGGCTACACCTTC. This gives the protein CASSPWTGGYEGYTF.

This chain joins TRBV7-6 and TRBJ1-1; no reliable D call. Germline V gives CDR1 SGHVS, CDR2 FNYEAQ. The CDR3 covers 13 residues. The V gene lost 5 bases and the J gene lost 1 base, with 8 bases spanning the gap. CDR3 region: CASSLGQNTEAFF. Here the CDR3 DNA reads TGTGCCAGCAGCCTGGGCCAGAACACTGAAGCTTTCTTT.

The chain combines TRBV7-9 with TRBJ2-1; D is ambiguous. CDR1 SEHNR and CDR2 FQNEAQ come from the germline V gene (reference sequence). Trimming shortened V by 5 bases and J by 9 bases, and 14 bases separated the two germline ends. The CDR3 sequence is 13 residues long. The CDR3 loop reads CASSIGKVGEQFF. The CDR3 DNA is TGTGCCAGCAGCATAGGAAAAGTCGGTGAGCAGTTCTTC. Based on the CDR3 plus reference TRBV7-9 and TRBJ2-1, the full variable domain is DTGVSQNPRHKITKRGQNVTFRCDPISEHNRLYWYRQTLGQGPEFLTYFQNEAQLEKSRLLSDRFSAERPKGSFSTLEIQRTEQGDSAMYLCASSIGKVGEQFFGPGTRLTVL.

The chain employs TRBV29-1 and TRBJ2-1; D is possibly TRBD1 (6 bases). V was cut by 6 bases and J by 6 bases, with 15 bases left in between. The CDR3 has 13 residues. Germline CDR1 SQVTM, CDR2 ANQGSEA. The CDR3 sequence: CSVRDNQVNEQFF. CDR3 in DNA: TGCAGCGTGAGGGACAACCAGGTCAATGAGCAGTTCTTC.

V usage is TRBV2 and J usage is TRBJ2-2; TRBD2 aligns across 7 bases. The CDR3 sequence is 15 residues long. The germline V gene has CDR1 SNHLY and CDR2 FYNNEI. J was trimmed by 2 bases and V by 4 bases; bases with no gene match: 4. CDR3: CASSGTSANTGELFF. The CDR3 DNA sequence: TGTGCCAGCAGTGGTACTAGCGCAAACACCGGGGAGCTGTTTTTT.

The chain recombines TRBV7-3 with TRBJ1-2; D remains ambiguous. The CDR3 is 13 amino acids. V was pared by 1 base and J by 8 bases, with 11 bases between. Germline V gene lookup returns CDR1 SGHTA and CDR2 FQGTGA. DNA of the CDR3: TGTGCCAGCAGCTTAAAAACGGGGAGAGGCTACACCTTC. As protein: CASSLKTGRGYTF.

The CDR3 sequence is CASSFEGDAFGGYTF. The CDR3 DNA reads TGTGCCAGCAGCTTTGAGGGGGATGCCTTTGGAGGCTACACCTTC. The V call is TRBV5-5, the J call TRBJ1-2; D is possibly TRBD1 (6 bases). The length of the CDR3 is 15 residues. Trimming left V 2 bases short and J 8 bases short, with 19 bases between. Germline CDR1 SGHKS, CDR2 YYEKEE (reference sequence). The whole variable domain, remainder taken from reference TRBV5-5 and TRBJ1-2, is DAGVTQSPTHLIKTRGQQVTLRCSPISGHKSVSWYQQVLGQGPQFIFQYYEKEERGRGNFPDRFSARQFPNYSSELNVNALLLGDSALYLCASSFEGDAFGGYTFGSGTRLTVV.

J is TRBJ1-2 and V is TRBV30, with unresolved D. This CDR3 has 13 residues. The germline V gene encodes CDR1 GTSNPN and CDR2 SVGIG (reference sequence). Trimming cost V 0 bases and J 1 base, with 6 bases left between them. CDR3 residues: CAWSVRDNYGYTF. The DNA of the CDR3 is TGTGCCTGGAGTGTTCGAGATAACTATGGCTACACCTTC.